Listed here is a single T cell receptor beta chain. The sample belongs to a study of identical twins. V lost 1 base to trimming and J lost 7 bases, with 8 bases between them. Per germline, CDR1 LGHDT and CDR2 YNNKEL (reference sequence). This CDR3 is built from 13 residues. MiXCR, applied by TCRdb to the 5' RACE reads, yields one record per CDR3 protein. Of about 900,000 distinct CDR3 sequences listed, 9% to 15% were seen once; the top ten hold around 1.6%. This sample was shared with a second study, whose subject was yellow fever vaccine responses in identical twins.

The TCR was taken from a woman in her late teens or twenties in good health. Sequencing was performed on PBMCs. The chain links TRBV3-1 to TRBJ2-1; D uncertain. The CDR3 loop reads CASSQATPNEQFF. CDR3 nucleotides: TGTGCCAGCAGCCAAGCTACGCCGAATGAGCAGTTCTTC.